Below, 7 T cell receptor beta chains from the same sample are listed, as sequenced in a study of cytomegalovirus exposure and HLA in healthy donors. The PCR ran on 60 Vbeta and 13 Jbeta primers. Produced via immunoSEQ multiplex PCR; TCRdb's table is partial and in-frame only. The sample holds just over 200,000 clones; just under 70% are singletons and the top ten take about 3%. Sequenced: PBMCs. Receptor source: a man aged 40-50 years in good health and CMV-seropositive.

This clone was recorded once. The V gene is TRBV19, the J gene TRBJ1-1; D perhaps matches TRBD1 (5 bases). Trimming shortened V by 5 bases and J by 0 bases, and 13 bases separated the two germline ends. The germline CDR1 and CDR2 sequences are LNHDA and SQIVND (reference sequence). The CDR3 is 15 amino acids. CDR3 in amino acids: CASSGRARMNTEAFF. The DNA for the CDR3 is TGTGCCAGTAGTGGCAGGGCCCGGATGAACACTGAAGCTTTCTTT.

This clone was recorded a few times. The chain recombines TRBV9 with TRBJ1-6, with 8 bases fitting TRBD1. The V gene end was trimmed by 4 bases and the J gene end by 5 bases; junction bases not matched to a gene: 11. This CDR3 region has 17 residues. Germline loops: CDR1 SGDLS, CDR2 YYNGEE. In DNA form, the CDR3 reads TGTGCCAGCAGCCCCCACGCAGGGGGCGCGGATAATTCACCCCTCCACTTT. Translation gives CASSPHAGGADNSPLHF.

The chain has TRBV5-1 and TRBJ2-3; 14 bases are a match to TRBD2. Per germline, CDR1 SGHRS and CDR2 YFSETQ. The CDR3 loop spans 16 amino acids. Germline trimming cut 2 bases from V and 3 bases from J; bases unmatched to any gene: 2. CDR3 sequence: CASSFGTSGGTDTQYF. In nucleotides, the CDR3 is TGCGCCAGCAGCTTCGGGACTAGCGGGGGTACAGATACGCAGTATTTT.

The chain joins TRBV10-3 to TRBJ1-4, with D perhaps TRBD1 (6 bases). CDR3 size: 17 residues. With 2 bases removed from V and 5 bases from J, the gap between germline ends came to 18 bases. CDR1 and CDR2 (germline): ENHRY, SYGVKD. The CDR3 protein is CAISEDGRGRGNEKLFF. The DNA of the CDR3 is TGTGCCATCAGTGAGGACGGTCGGGGGAGGGGGAATGAAAAACTGTTTTTT.

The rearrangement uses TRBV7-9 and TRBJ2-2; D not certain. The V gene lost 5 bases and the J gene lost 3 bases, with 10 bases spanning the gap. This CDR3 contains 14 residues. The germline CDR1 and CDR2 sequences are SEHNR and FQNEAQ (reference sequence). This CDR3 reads CASSRELDTGELFF. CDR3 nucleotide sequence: TGTGCCAGCAGCCGTGAACTCGACACCGGGGAGCTGTTTTTT.

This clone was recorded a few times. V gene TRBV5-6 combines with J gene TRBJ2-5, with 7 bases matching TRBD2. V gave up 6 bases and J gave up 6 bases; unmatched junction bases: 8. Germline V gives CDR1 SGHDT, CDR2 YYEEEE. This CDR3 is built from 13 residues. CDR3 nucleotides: TGTGCCAGCACATTCGGGACTATAAAGACCCAGTACTTC. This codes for CASTFGTIKTQYF.

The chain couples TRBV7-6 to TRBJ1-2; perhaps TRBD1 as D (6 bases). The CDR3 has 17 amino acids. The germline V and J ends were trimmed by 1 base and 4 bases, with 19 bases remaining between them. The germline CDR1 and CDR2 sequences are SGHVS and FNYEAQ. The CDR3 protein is CASSLVPGQGPLYGYTF. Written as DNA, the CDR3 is TGTGCCAGCAGCTTAGTACCCGGGCAGGGGCCTCTCTATGGCTACACCTTC.